This TCR beta chain was documented in a study of T-cell memory formation after mild COVID-19. The J segment lost 4 bases and the V segment lost 8 bases, leaving 8 bases of the junction unmatched. The CDR3 length is 16 residues. From the 5' RACE reads, TCRdb called clonotypes with MiXCR, one entry per CDR3 protein. Of about 360,000 distinct CDR3 sequences detected, roughly 14% appear once; the ten largest clones hold under 25%. Sequenced material: PBMCs or a T cell subset sorted from them (not recorded which). This TCR derives from a man in his late teens or twenties who had mild COVID-19 (a few samples of this study predate the infection). Cell type and time point are not known. The V call is TRBV12-3 or TRBV12-4, the J call TRBJ2-1; 13 bases align to TRBD2. The CDR3 DNA reads as TGTGCCAGCGGTCCGGGGGGACTAGCGGGATACAATGAGCAGTTCTTC. This gives the protein CASGPGGLAGYNEQFF.